This record looks at one T cell receptor (beta chain) sequence and its context. The sample comes from a study of T cell changes during pregnancy in multiple sclerosis. Germline-derived CDR1 and CDR2 are MNHEY and SMNVEV (reference sequence). Unmatched junction bases numbered 9, after V lost 5 bases and J lost 1 base. CDR3 length equals 16 residues. Sequencing was performed with immunoSEQ multiplex PCR; in TCRdb, only in-frame clones are kept and a portion is missing. The data hold tens of thousands of clones, with around nine tenths observed a single time. The sequence was collected from a female donor with multiple sclerosis, enrolled in a pregnancy study. The specimen comprised CD4+ T cells from peripheral blood mononuclear cells, sampled in the second trimester of pregnancy. The chain is built from TRBV27 and TRBJ2-3, with TRBD2 matching 7 bases. The CDR3 is CASSLNRLARTDTQYF. CDR3 nucleotides: TGTGCCAGCAGTCTGAACCGACTAGCCCGCACAGATACGCAGTATTTT.